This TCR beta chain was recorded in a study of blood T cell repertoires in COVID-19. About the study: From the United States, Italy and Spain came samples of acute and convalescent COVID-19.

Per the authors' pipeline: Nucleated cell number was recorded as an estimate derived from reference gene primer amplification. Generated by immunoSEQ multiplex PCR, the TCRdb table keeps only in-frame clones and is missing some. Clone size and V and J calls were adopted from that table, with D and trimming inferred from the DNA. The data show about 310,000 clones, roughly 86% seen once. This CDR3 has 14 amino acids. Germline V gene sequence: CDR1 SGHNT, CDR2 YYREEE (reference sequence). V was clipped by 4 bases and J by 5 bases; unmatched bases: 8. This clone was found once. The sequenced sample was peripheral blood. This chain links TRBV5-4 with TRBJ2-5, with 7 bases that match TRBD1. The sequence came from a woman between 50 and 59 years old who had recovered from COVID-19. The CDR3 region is CASSRGGLGETQYF. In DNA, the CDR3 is TGTGCCAGCAGCCGAGGGGGCCTGGGGGAGACCCAGTACTTC. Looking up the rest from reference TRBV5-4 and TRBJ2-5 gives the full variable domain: ETGVTQSPTHLIKTRGQQVTLRCSSQSGHNTVSWYQQALGQGPQFIFQYYREEENGRGNFPPRFSGLQFPNYSSELNVNALELDDSALYLCASSRGGLGETQYFGPGTRLLVL.